These 18 T cell receptor beta chains were all obtained from the same sample, sequenced in a study of identical twins. TCRdb redid the calling of the 5' RACE reads with MiXCR, one entry per CDR3 protein. The data contain fewer than 500,000 distinct CDR3 sequences, approximately 24% of them singletons. This sample was shared with a second study, whose subject was T cells expressing NK-cell markers.

The sequencing input was CD4+ T cells sorted from blood. The receptors derive from a woman aged 18 to 35 in good health.

The V call is TRBV20-1, the J call TRBJ2-3; D is tentatively TRBD1 or TRBD2 (5 bases each). V dropped 6 bases and J dropped 0 bases, with 10 bases sitting between them. CDR3 size: 13 residues. Germline CDR1 DFQATT, CDR2 SNEGSKA (reference sequence). CDR3: CSAGTASTDTQYF. In nucleotides, the CDR3 is TGCAGTGCCGGGACGGCTAGCACAGATACGCAGTATTTT.

This chain links TRBV7-2 with TRBJ1-6, with unresolved D. CDR3 length: 16 amino acids. CDR1 and CDR2 (germline): SGHTA, FQGNSA. V dropped 1 base and J dropped 3 bases, with 10 bases sitting between them. The CDR3 loop reads CASSLVLGSYNSPLHF. The CDR3 DNA sequence: TGTGCCAGCAGCTTAGTATTGGGAAGCTATAATTCACCCCTCCACTTT.

The sample holds a few counts of this clonotype. The V and J genes are TRBV5-5 and TRBJ2-3, with D possibly TRBD2 on 6 matching bases. This CDR3 has 15 residues. The ends were cut back, 3 bases at V and 4 bases at J, with 15 bases in the middle. Germline V gives CDR1 SGHKS, CDR2 YYEKEE (reference sequence). The CDR3 nucleotides are TGTGCCAGCAGCTCGGGACTCCGGTGGGCAGATACGCAGTATTTT. This gives the protein CASSSGLRWADTQYF.

This clonotype has only a few counts. CDR3 sequence: CASSFRRGTNNEQFF. The DNA for the CDR3 is TGTGCCAGCAGTTTTCGGCGGGGGACTAACAATGAGCAGTTCTTC. V and J are TRBV12-3 or TRBV12-4 and TRBJ2-1, with 7 nucleotides matching TRBD2. CDR3 length: 15 residues. J lost 5 bases, V lost 3 bases, and 7 bases had no gene match.

There are a few counts of this clonotype. J is TRBJ2-1 and V is TRBV12-3 or TRBV12-4; the match to TRBD2 covers 11 bases. The CDR3 extends over 14 amino acids. V lost 2 bases and J lost 10; bases outside the gene matches: 4. The CDR3 nucleotides read TGTGCCAGCAGTTTAAGACTAGCGGGGAAAGAGCAGTTCTTC. Protein: CASSLRLAGKEQFF.

The J gene is TRBJ2-7, the V gene TRBV3-1; 9 bases match TRBD2. This CDR3 comprises 14 residues. Trimming removed 1 base from V and 13 bases from J; junction bases left unmatched: 11. Per germline, CDR1 LGHDT and CDR2 YNNKEL (reference sequence). The chain's CDR3 is CASSQAGIAGESYF. As DNA, the CDR3 is TGTGCCAGCAGCCAAGCAGGAATAGCGGGAGAAAGTTACTTC.

The chain has TRBV7-9 and TRBJ1-4, with D unresolved. The CDR3 loop spans 15 amino acids. Germline loops: CDR1 SEHNR, CDR2 FQNEAQ (reference sequence). The V end was cut by 2 bases, the J end by 1 base, with 8 bases between. The CDR3 region is CASSLSHITNEKLFF. CDR3 sequence (DNA): TGTGCCAGCAGCTTATCGCACATAACTAATGAAAAACTGTTTTTT. The complete variable domain, with remaining parts taken from reference TRBV7-9 and TRBJ1-4, reads DTGVSQNPRHKITKRGQNVTFRCDPISEHNRLYWYRQTLGQGPEFLTYFQNEAQLEKSRLLSDRFSAERPKGSFSTLEIQRTEQGDSAMYLCASSLSHITNEKLFFGSGTQLSVL.

This clonotype was seen more than once but under ten times. The gene calls are TRBV7-9 and TRBJ2-7, with a possible D match to TRBD2 (6 bases). Looked up from germline, CDR1 is SEHNR and CDR2 is FQNEAQ (reference sequence). The CDR3 covers 15 residues. V shed 5 bases and J shed 2 bases, with 16 bases lying between them. The CDR3 DNA reads TGTGCCAGCAGCCCGATTGCGGGGCCGGCCTACGAGCAGTACTTC. It encodes CASSPIAGPAYEQYF.

A few counts support this clonotype. CDR3 region: CASSLGQGTGTGELFF. The CDR3 coding sequence is TGTGCCAGCAGCCTCGGACAGGGTACGGGCACCGGGGAGCTGTTTTTT. The chain is built from TRBV5-6 and TRBJ2-2; TRBD1 agrees at 8 bases. The CDR3 loop spans 16 amino acids. Germline loops: CDR1 SGHDT, CDR2 YYEEEE. V lost 4 bases, J lost 4 bases, and 9 bases stayed unmatched.

This clonotype was detected ten times or more. The V call is TRBV7-2, the J call TRBJ2-3; D is unclear. The CDR3 extends over 13 amino acids. Per germline, CDR1 SGHTA and CDR2 FQGNSA. V gave up 5 bases and J gave up 10 bases, with 16 bases separating them. The CDR3, as DNA: TGTGCCAGCAGCACTAACCTCCAGCCACCGCAGTATTTT. It encodes CASSTNLQPPQYF. The complete variable domain, with remaining parts taken from reference TRBV7-2 and TRBJ2-3, reads GAGVSQSPSNKVTEKGKDVELRCDPISGHTALYWYRQSLGQGLEFLIYFQGNSAPDKSGLPSDRFSAERTGGSVSTLTIQRTQQEDSAVYLCASSTNLQPPQYFGPGTRLTVL.

The rearrangement joins TRBV9 to TRBJ2-5; 7 nucleotides align to TRBD2. V shed 3 bases and J 3 bases; nucleotides not matched to a gene: 11. The CDR3 covers 16 residues. Germline V gives CDR1 SGDLS, CDR2 YYNGEE. The CDR3 DNA is TGTGCCAGCAGCGGTAGGAGGTCGGGAGGAAAAGAGACCCAGTACTTC. It specifies CASSGRRSGGKETQYF.

This clonotype was detected a few times. The chain has TRBV6-1 and TRBJ2-5; D call uncertain. The CDR3 is made up of 15 amino acids. From germline, CDR1 is MNHNS and CDR2 SASEGT. Trimming removed 0 bases at V and 5 bases at J, with 13 bases between. This chain's CDR3 is CASSEALRLGETQYF. CDR3 in DNA: TGTGCCAGCAGTGAAGCCCTGAGGCTAGGGGAGACCCAGTACTTC.

This clonotype has a handful of counts. CDR3 DNA: TGTGCCAGCAGTTCGGACAGGACCACCAATATCTTGTTTTTT. This encodes CASSSDRTTNILFF. V usage is TRBV6-5 and J usage is TRBJ1-4, with TRBD1 identical over 7 bases. The CDR3 is made up of 14 amino acids. The germline CDR1 and CDR2 sequences are MNHEY and SVGAGI. V was pared by 4 bases and J by 15 bases, with 14 bases of the junction left unmatched.

The CDR3 DNA follows: TGTGCCAGCAGTTTGCAGGGGGGGGCCTATGGCTACACCTTC. It encodes CASSLQGGAYGYTF. The V and J genes are TRBV12-3 or TRBV12-4 and TRBJ1-2; 7 bases match TRBD1. Trimming removed 3 bases from V and 4 bases from J; junction bases left unmatched: 5. The CDR3 is 14 amino acids.

The table lists this clonotype with a few counts. The genes are TRBV6-1 and TRBJ2-1; 7 positions agree with TRBD2. The CDR3 runs to 15 residues. V lost 8 bases and J lost 2; bases outside the gene matches: 9. Germline values: CDR1 MNHNS, CDR2 SASEGT. Written as DNA, the CDR3 is TGTGCCAGCCGAGCGAGACTAGCAACCTACAATGAGCAGTTCTTC. Translating gives CASRARLATYNEQFF.

This clonotype was detected a few times. The V and J genes are TRBV5-1 and TRBJ2-2, with D uncertain. V dropped 5 bases and J dropped 0 bases, with 11 bases sitting between them. From germline, CDR1 is SGHRS and CDR2 YFSETQ. This CDR3 comprises 15 residues. The CDR3 sequence is CASRNEPANTGELFF. DNA for the CDR3: TGCGCCAGCAGAAACGAACCCGCGAACACCGGGGAGCTGTTTTTT.

This clonotype showed up just a few times. The rearrangement uses TRBV20-1 and TRBJ1-5; TRBD1 aligns across 9 bases. CDR3 length: 16 residues. Germline CDR1 is DFQATT and CDR2 is SNEGSKA (reference sequence). Trimming at V came to 6 bases and at J to 3 bases, leaving 12 bases not matched to a gene. DNA of the CDR3: TGCAGTGCCAATACGGGGCGACAGGGGGTCAATCAGCCCCAGCATTTT. Translated, it gives CSANTGRQGVNQPQHF.

This clonotype appeared a few times. The chain is built from TRBV11-1 and TRBJ2-5; 8 nucleotides agree with TRBD1. Looked up from germline, CDR1 is SGHAT and CDR2 is FQDESV (reference sequence). V shed 8 bases and J 2 bases; nucleotides not matched to a gene: 19. The CDR3 has 18 residues. CDR3 region: CASLPTYRDRRLQETQYF. The CDR3 DNA sequence: TGTGCCAGCCTTCCGACCTACCGGGACAGGAGACTTCAAGAGACCCAGTACTTC.